The rows below give T cell receptor beta chains drawn from one sample of a study of cytomegalovirus exposure and HLA in healthy donors. Data came from immunoSEQ multiplex PCR; TCRdb stores just in-frame clones and leaves some out. The repertoire holds over 150,000 clones, with more than 65% as singletons. The material sequenced was PBMCs. The receptors shown here come from a girl aged 2 to 9 in good health and CMV-seropositive. Each CDR3 is given with its conserved first and last residue. Each record gives: D gene, J gene, V gene, clone size, CDR3 protein, CDR3 DNA. A D gene is named only where the DNA matches it firmly. The size entry is marked missing in some rows and otherwise reads once, few, many or a size class.

>TRBD2|TRBJ2-1|TRBV29-1|-
CSVEGGGNEQFF
TGCAGCGTTGAGGGGGGGGGCAATGAGCAGTTCTTC
>-|TRBJ1-1|TRBV7-3|once
CASSLGPGQMNTEAFF
TGTGCCAGCAGCTTAGGACCCGGACAGATGAACACTGAAGCTTTCTTT
>TRBD2|TRBJ2-7|TRBV19|-
CASSIWSGSGEQYF
TGTGCCAGTAGTATATGGAGCGGGAGTGGTGAGCAGTACTTC
>TRBD1|TRBJ2-1|TRBV5-1|-
CASSPGTAIWNEQFF
TGCGCCAGCAGCCCCGGGACAGCCATATGGAATGAGCAGTTCTTC
>TRBD2|TRBJ2-7|TRBV6-1|-
CASSDPGIAGSYF
TGTGCCAGCAGTGACCCCGGAATAGCGGGATCGTACTTC
>TRBD1|TRBJ1-4|TRBV6-5|-
CASSSDRGGEKLFF
TGTGCCAGCAGTTCCGACAGGGGTGGTGAAAAACTGTTTTTT
>-|TRBJ2-1|TRBV7-8|-
CASSLRREPYNEQFF
TGTGCCAGCAGCTTAAGGCGGGAACCCTACAATGAGCAGTTCTTC
>-|TRBJ2-7|TRBV25-1|few
CASSEVGDPHLYEQYF
TGTGCCAGCAGTGAGGTAGGGGATCCTCACCTCTACGAGCAGTACTTC
>-|TRBJ1-1|TRBV19|-
CASSLTRGSATEAFF
TGTGCCAGTAGCTTAACTCGGGGTTCCGCCACTGAAGCTTTCTTT
>-|TRBJ2-7|TRBV6-5|-
CASSYSSRVRYEQYF
TGTGCCAGCAGTTACTCATCCCGGGTAAGGTACGAGCAGTACTTC
>-|TRBJ2-2|TRBV6-5|few
CASSYSYRASGELFF
TGTGCCAGCAGTTACTCCTATAGAGCGTCCGGGGAGCTGTTTTTT
>TRBD1|TRBJ2-1|TRBV25-1|-
CASTPTGPYNEQFF
TGTGCCAGCACCCCGACAGGGCCCTACAATGAGCAGTTCTTC
>TRBD2|TRBJ2-2|TRBV2|-
CASSEALRGGPTGELFF
TGTGCCAGCAGTGAAGCGCTTCGGGGGGGCCCCACCGGGGAGCTGTTTTTT
>-|TRBJ1-1|TRBV25-1|once
CASSAQGTNTEAFF
TGTGCCAGCAGTGCGCAGGGGACGAACACTGAAGCTTTCTTT
>TRBD2|TRBJ2-1|TRBV6-5|-
CASSYSGTRYNEQFF
TGTGCCAGCAGTTACAGCGGGACTAGGTACAATGAGCAGTTCTTC
>TRBD1|TRBJ2-7|TRBV9|-
CASSRGQGTYEQYF
TGTGCCAGCAGCAGGGGACAGGGGACCTACGAGCAGTACTTC
>-|TRBJ1-1|TRBV4-2|-
CASSQETAGAATGTEAFF
TGTGCCAGCAGCCAAGAAACGGCAGGGGCAGCTACGGGCACTGAAGCTTTCTTT
>TRBD1|TRBJ2-2|TRBV30|-
CGGVSHRDRVTGELFF
TGTGGGGGTGTGTCGCACCGGGACAGGGTGACCGGGGAGCTGTTTTTT
>TRBD1|TRBJ2-7|TRBV5-1|-
CASSGTGGRSYEQYF
TGCGCCAGCAGCGGGACAGGGGGTCGTTCCTACGAGCAGTACTTC
>TRBD2|TRBJ2-1|TRBV5-8|-
CASSPSRGGTYNEQFF
TGTGCCAGCAGCCCATCCCGCGGGGGAACCTACAATGAGCAGTTCTTC
>-|TRBJ1-2|TRBV5-1|-
CASSLANTGGMANYGYTF
TGCGCCAGCAGCTTGGCTAATACTGGGGGGATGGCGAACTATGGCTACACCTTC
>-|TRBJ2-1|TRBV11-2|-
CASSFRDNEQFF
TGTGCCAGCAGCTTCCGTGACAATGAGCAGTTCTTC
>-|TRBJ2-3|TRBV21-1|-
CASSKAPGSRRTDTQYF
TGTGCCAGCAGCAAAGCCCCCGGGTCGAGACGCACAGATACGCAGTATTTT
>-|TRBJ1-1|TRBV10-3|-
CAISYSRGSMNTEAFF
TGTGCCATCAGCTACAGCCGGGGGTCCATGAACACTGAAGCTTTCTTT
>TRBD2|TRBJ2-1|TRBV5-1|-
CASSFSGSSYNEQFF
TGCGCCAGCAGCTTTAGCGGGAGCTCCTACAATGAGCAGTTCTTC
>-|TRBJ1-4|TRBV6-1|-
CATQIRYGEKLFF
TGTGCCACCCAAATTCGTTACGGTGAAAAACTGTTTTTT
>TRBD2|TRBJ2-5|TRBV9|-
CASSSRGGGWGETQYF
TGTGCCAGCAGCAGTCGCGGGGGGGGGTGGGGAGAGACCCAGTACTTC
>TRBD2|TRBJ2-5|TRBV6-1|few
CASRGVTSDETQYF
TGTGCCAGCAGGGGGGTGACTAGCGACGAGACCCAGTACTTC
>-|TRBJ1-5|TRBV7-8|-
CASSLAYSNQPQHF
TGTGCCAGCAGCTTAGCTTATAGCAATCAGCCCCAGCATTTT
>-|TRBJ1-2|TRBV25-1|-
CASSELGGNYGYTF
TGTGCCAGCAGTGAACTTGGGGGGAACTATGGCTACACCTTC
>-|TRBJ2-2|TRBV7-8|-
CASSLQGGPWKGGELFF
TGTGCCAGCAGCTTACAGGGTGGGCCATGGAAGGGCGGGGAGCTGTTTTTT
>-|TRBJ2-4|TRBV28|once
CASSPLDSQYF
TGTGCCAGCAGCCCCTTGGACAGTCAGTACTTC
>TRBD1|TRBJ1-2|TRBV30|-
CASHRGGTYGYTF
TGTGCCTCCCACAGGGGGGGAACTTACGGCTACACCTTC
>-|TRBJ1-4|TRBV5-1|-
CASSPRYATNEKLFF
TGCGCCAGCAGCCCCCGGTATGCAACTAATGAAAAACTGTTTTTT
>TRBD2|TRBJ2-1|TRBV9|-
CASSVRAGVYNEQFF
TGTGCCAGCAGCGTACGAGCGGGGGTATACAATGAGCAGTTCTTC
>TRBD1|TRBJ2-7|TRBV9|-
CASSPSGTGGYEQYF
TGTGCCAGCAGCCCCTCCGGGACAGGGGGCTACGAGCAGTACTTC
>-|TRBJ2-1|TRBV6-5|-
CASSYPAANEQFF
TGTGCCAGCAGTTATCCAGCGGCTAATGAGCAGTTCTTC
>-|TRBJ1-1|TRBV6-1|few
CASSELTGTEAFF
TGTGCCAGCAGTGAATTAACAGGGACTGAAGCTTTCTTT
>-|TRBJ2-3|TRBV9|-
CASSVAGRDTQYF
TGTGCCAGCAGCGTAGCGGGGAGGGATACGCAGTATTTT
>TRBD1|TRBJ1-5|TRBV10-3|-
CAISEDRGNQPQHF
TGTGCCATCAGTGAGGACAGGGGCAATCAGCCCCAGCATTTT
>-|TRBJ2-5|TRBV30|-
CAWSSRGETQYF
TGTGCCTGGAGTAGCAGGGGAGAGACCCAGTACTTC
>TRBD1|TRBJ2-1|TRBV5-1|-
CASSGAGTGYEYEQFF
TGCGCCAGCAGCGGAGCCGGGACAGGGTATGAATATGAGCAGTTCTTC